This T cell receptor beta chain was identified during a study of tumor-infiltrating lymphocytes in primary liver carcinoma. Study at large: Male and female patients aged 30 to 69 years made up the cohort.

Study observations and caveats: With p = 0.039, the top-250-clone fraction in tumors significantly exceeded that in blood. Only about 7.5-25% of top clones occurred in every one of the five tumor regions.

From unsorted bulk tissue weighing 20-30 mg, DNA and RNA were co-extracted. Those sampled were patients whose primary liver carcinoma was treated by surgical resection. TCR beta cDNA was made from 500 ng total RNA with a constant-region primer. The TCR beta library was amplified through three nested multiplex PCR rounds in a modified ARM-PCR procedure. TRBV1-TRBV30 forward primers paired with a C-beta reverse primer drove the first two PCR rounds, 10 cycles each. TCRdb re-called the multiplex PCR reads with MiXCR, one entry per CDR3 protein. The sample consists of 80,000 or so distinct CDR3 sequences, over 55% of them appearing once. In this sample, this clonotype turned up many times. Its cognate antigen is unknown. The CDR3 totals 15 residues. The trim removed 1 base at V and 5 bases at J, leaving 0 bases unmatched. CDR1 is SEHNR and CDR2 is FQNEAQ in the germline V gene (reference sequence).

This sequence was found in a woman in her sixties with primary liver carcinoma and hepatitis B virus infection. Sequenced: liver tumor tissue from sampling region 4. Stated subset: tumor region T4, right-lateral pole. The gene calls are TRBV7-9 and TRBJ2-1; 12 nucleotides match TRBD2. The CDR3 sequence: CASSLGLAGDNEQFF. CDR3 DNA: TGTGCCAGCAGCTTAGGACTAGCGGGGGACAATGAGCAGTTCTTC.